This T cell receptor beta chain was found in a study of CD8 T cells in ankylosing spondylitis. Whole-study findings and limits: What appeared characteristic of ankylosing spondylitis blood was a TCR beta motif of fewer than ten highly homologous variants.

About this clonotype: Its cognate antigen is unknown.

TCRdb called the 5' RACE reads again in MiXCR, with one record for every CDR3 protein. This sample has fewer than 350,000 distinct CDR3 sequences; around a tenth occur once, and the top ten carry roughly 9%. The sequence came from a female donor with ankylosing spondylitis or in good health (not recorded which). The sequenced sample consisted of blood, either unsorted or a sorted T cell fraction (not recorded which).

Written as DNA, the CDR3 is TGTGCCATCAGAGATGCCGGGACAGGGTTCTACAATGAGCAGTTCTTC. The encoded protein is CAIRDAGTGFYNEQFF. The chain recombines TRBV10-3 with TRBJ2-1, with 9 bases that match TRBD1. The V gene end was trimmed by 6 bases and the J gene end by 3 bases; junction bases not matched to a gene: 9. The V gene's germline CDR1 is ENHRY and CDR2 SYGVKD. The CDR3 sequence is 16 residues long.